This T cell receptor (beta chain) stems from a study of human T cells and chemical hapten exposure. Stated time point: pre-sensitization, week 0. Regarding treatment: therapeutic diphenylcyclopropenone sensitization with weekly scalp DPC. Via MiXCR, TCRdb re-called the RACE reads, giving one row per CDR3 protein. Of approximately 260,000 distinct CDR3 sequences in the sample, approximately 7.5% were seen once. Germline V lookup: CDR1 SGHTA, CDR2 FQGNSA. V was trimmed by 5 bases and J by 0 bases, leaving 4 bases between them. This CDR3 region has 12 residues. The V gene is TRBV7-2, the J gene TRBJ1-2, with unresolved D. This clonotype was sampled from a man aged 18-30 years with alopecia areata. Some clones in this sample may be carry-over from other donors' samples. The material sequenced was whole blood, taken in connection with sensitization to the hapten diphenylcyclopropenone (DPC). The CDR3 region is CASSTPNYGYTF. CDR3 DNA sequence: TGTGCCAGCAGCACGCCTAACTATGGCTACACCTTC.